This record covers a single T cell receptor (beta chain). Its specificity is unknown. The sample comes from a study of persistence of HIV-infected CD4 T cells. Study overall: Up to about 200 mL blood was drawn at multiple time points; a couple of donors had single-time leukapheresis.

This was the immunoSEQ version 4 assay in survey mode. Produced via immunoSEQ multiplex PCR; TCRdb's table is partial and in-frame only. This table holds tens of thousands of clones, about 77% found once. Notes on the study in general: Degenerate expanded CDR3beta sequences were enriched among CMV- and Gag-responding cells.

Cells were stimulated with overlapping HIV-1 Gag 15-mer peptides. CD40L/CD69 double-negative CD45RO-high memory CD4+ T cells were collected. The sequencing here drew on CD4+ T cells sorted from PBMCs after approximately 19-hour stimulation, taken from a patient who received antiretroviral therapy. The clonotype originates from an adult man with HIV who was CMV-seropositive.

The CDR3 DNA sequence: TGTGCCAGCAGCAAAGTAATTAGTAGGGGGGAGAATTACGAGCAGTACTTC. Amino acids: CASSKVISRGENYEQYF. V is TRBV21-1 and J is TRBJ2-7. TRBV21-1 is deemed a pseudogene. The CDR3 loop spans 17 amino acids.